This is a list of T cell receptor beta chains from one sample in a study of technical replicates of blood from several donors. TCRdb keeps only in-frame clones here, not all; method: immunoSEQ multiplex PCR. The top ten clones hold 0.39% of a sample with around 50,000 clones, 90% to 97% of them seen once. The sequenced material came from T cells isolated from PBMCs. The receptors originated from a human donor in good health. Both conserved end residues are part of each CDR3. D genes are given only for firm matches. Only some rows state a clone size, as once, few, many or a class for expanded clones.

D: TRBD1
V: TRBV9
size: -
J: TRBJ1-2
DNA: TGTGCCAGCAGCGAATCCCCCAGACAGGGGGGAGGCTACACCTTC
CDR3: CASSESPRQGGGYTF

D: TRBD1
V: TRBV28
size: -
J: TRBJ2-7
DNA: TGTGCCAGCAAACAGGGGTTCTTCTACGAGCAGTACTTC
CDR3: CASKQGFFYEQYF

D: TRBD2
V: TRBV25-1
size: -
J: TRBJ2-2
DNA: TGTGCCAGCAGTAAGGAGGGAGGGTACACCGGGGAGCTGTTTTTT
CDR3: CASSKEGGYTGELFF

D: -
V: TRBV2
size: -
J: TRBJ1-3
DNA: TGTGCCAGCAGTGAGGAAGGGAGCTCTGGAAACACCATATATTTT
CDR3: CASSEEGSSGNTIYF

D: TRBD2
V: TRBV9
size: -
J: TRBJ2-1
DNA: TGTGCCAGCAGCGTAGAAGCGGGAGTATTCCATGAGCAGTTCTTC
CDR3: CASSVEAGVFHEQFF

D: -
V: TRBV6-1
size: -
J: TRBJ1-3
DNA: TGTGCCAGCCAGTCCCCTGGTAAAACTGGAAACACCATATATTTT
CDR3: CASQSPGKTGNTIYF

D: TRBD2
V: TRBV6-1
size: -
J: TRBJ2-3
DNA: TGTGCCAGCAGTGCCCGGACTAGCGGGAGCGGAGATACGCAGTATTTT
CDR3: CASSARTSGSGDTQYF

D: -
V: TRBV7-9
size: -
J: TRBJ1-2
DNA: TGTGCCAGCAGCTATTTGACATTCAACTATGGCTACACCTTC
CDR3: CASSYLTFNYGYTF

D: TRBD2
V: TRBV18
size: -
J: TRBJ2-3
DNA: TGTGCCAGCTCACCGTCTCGACTAGCGGGGCTCACAGATACGCAGTATTTT
CDR3: CASSPSRLAGLTDTQYF

D: TRBD2
V: TRBV4-1
size: -
J: TRBJ2-1
DNA: TGCGCCAGCAGCCAATCCCTAGCGGTAGCGGGGTTATCCTACAATGAGCAGTTCTTC
CDR3: CASSQSLAVAGLSYNEQFF

D: -
V: TRBV6-1
size: -
J: TRBJ2-1
DNA: TGTGCCAGCAGTGAAAGCCCGTACAATGAGCAGTTCTTC
CDR3: CASSESPYNEQFF

D: TRBD1
V: TRBV27
size: -
J: TRBJ1-1
DNA: TGTGCCAGCAGGATAGGAGGGGGCAACACTGAAGCTTTCTTT
CDR3: CASRIGGGNTEAFF

D: -
V: TRBV27
size: once
J: TRBJ1-5
DNA: TGTGCCAGCAGTTTACAGAGCAATCAGCCCCAGCATTTT
CDR3: CASSLQSNQPQHF

D: -
V: TRBV7-9
size: -
J: TRBJ2-7
DNA: TGTGCCAGCAGCTTACTACAGGGTGGCGAGCAGTACTTC
CDR3: CASSLLQGGEQYF

D: -
V: TRBV5-6
size: -
J: TRBJ1-2
DNA: TGTGCCAGCAGACAGATCTATGGCTACACCTTC
CDR3: CASRQIYGYTF

D: TRBD2
V: TRBV29-1
size: -
J: TRBJ2-3
DNA: TGCAGCGTTGAAGGGACTAGCGGGAGTAGCACAGATACGCAGTATTTT
CDR3: CSVEGTSGSSTDTQYF

D: TRBD1
V: TRBV7-8
size: -
J: TRBJ2-7
DNA: TGTGCCAGCAGCCGACCCGAAGGACAGGGGGTGCTCTACGAGCAGTACTTC
CDR3: CASSRPEGQGVLYEQYF

D: TRBD2
V: TRBV10-1
size: -
J: TRBJ2-3
DNA: TGCGCCAGCAGTGGTACAGCGGGAGGCATAGGCACGCAGTATTTT
CDR3: CASSGTAGGIGTQYF

D: TRBD1
V: TRBV11-2
size: -
J: TRBJ1-3
DNA: TGTGCCAGCAGCGGCGGGACAGGGACAAACACCATATATTTT
CDR3: CASSGGTGTNTIYF

D: -
V: TRBV6-4
size: once
J: TRBJ2-1
DNA: TGTGCCAGCAGTGACTCGGCGGGGCAGGGTAATGAGCAGTTCTTC
CDR3: CASSDSAGQGNEQFF

D: -
V: TRBV7-9
size: -
J: TRBJ1-1
DNA: TGTGCCAGCAGCTTAACCAAGCCGAACACTGAAGCTTTCTTT
CDR3: CASSLTKPNTEAFF

D: -
V: TRBV5-8
size: -
J: TRBJ2-5
DNA: TGTGCCAGCAGCTCGCTAGATCAAGACTTCCAAGAGACCCAGTACTTC
CDR3: CASSSLDQDFQETQYF

D: -
V: TRBV6-6
size: -
J: TRBJ2-7
DNA: TGTGCCAGCAGCGAGACCTACGAGCAGTACTTC
CDR3: CASSETYEQYF